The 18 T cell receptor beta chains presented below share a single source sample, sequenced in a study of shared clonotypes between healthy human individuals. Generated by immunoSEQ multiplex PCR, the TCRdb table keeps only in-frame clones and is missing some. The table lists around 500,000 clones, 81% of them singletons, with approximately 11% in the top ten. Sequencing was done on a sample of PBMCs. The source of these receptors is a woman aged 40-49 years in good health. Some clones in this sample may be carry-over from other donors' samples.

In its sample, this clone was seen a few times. CDR3 sequence reads: CASSLGVGGIANTEAFF. The DNA of the CDR3 is TGTGCCAGCAGCTTAGGCGTGGGAGGGATTGCGAACACTGAAGCTTTCTTT. This rearrangement joins TRBV7-9 to TRBJ1-1; D is uncertain. CDR1 and CDR2 (germline): SEHNR, FQNEAQ (reference sequence). V lost 1 base, J lost 1 base, and 16 bases lay in between. The length of the CDR3 is 17 residues.

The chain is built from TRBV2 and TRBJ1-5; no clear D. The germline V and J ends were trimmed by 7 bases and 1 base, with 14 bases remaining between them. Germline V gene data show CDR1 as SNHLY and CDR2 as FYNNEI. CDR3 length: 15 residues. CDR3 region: CASTLGPISNQPQHF. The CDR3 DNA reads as TGTGCCAGCACCCTTGGACCTATCAGCAATCAGCCCCAGCATTTT.

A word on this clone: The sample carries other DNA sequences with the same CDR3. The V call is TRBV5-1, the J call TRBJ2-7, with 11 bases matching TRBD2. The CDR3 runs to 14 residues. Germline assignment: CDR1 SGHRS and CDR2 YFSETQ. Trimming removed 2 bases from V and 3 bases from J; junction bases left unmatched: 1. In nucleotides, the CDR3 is TGCGCCAGCAGCTTTACTAGCGGGAGCTACGAGCAGTACTTC. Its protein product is CASSFTSGSYEQYF.

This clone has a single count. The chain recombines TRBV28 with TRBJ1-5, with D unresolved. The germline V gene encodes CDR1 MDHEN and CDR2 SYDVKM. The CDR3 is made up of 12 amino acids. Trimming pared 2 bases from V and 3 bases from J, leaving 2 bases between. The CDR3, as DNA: TGTGCCAGCAGTTTAACCAATCAGCCCCAGCATTTT. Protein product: CASSLTNQPQHF.

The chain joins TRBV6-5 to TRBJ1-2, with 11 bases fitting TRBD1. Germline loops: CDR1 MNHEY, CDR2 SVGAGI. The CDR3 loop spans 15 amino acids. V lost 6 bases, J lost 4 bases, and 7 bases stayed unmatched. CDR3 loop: CASRPGQGAVYGYTF. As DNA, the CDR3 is TGTGCCAGCAGGCCCGGACAGGGGGCAGTCTATGGCTACACCTTC.

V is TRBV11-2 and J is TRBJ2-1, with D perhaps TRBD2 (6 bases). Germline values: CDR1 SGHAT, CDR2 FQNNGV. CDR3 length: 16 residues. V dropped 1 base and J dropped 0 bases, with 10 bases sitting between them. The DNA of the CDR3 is TGTGCCAGCAGCTTAGCTGCGGGAAACTCCTACAATGAGCAGTTCTTC. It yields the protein CASSLAAGNSYNEQFF.

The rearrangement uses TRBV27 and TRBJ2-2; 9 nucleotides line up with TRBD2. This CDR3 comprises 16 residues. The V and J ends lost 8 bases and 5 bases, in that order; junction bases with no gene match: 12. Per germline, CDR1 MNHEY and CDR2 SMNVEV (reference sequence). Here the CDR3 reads CASFLSREGRTGELFF. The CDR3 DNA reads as TGTGCCAGCTTTCTCTCGCGGGAGGGCAGGACCGGGGAGCTGTTTTTT.

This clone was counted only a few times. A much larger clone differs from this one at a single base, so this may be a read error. The DNA of the CDR3 is TGTGCCAGCTCACCGATTAAGCCCCAGCATTTT. Translating gives CASSPIKPQHF. The chain carries TRBV18 and TRBJ1-5, with D unresolved. Trimming took 3 bases from V and 8 from J, leaving 5 bases between them. Germline V gene data show CDR1 as KGHSH and CDR2 as LQKENI. This CDR3 is 11 amino acids long.

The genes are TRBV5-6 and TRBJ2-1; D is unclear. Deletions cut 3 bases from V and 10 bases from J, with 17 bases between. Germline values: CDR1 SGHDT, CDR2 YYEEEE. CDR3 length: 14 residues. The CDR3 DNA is TGTGCCAGCAGCTCTTCACACCGGCTGGAGGAGCAGTTCTTC. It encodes CASSSSHRLEEQFF.

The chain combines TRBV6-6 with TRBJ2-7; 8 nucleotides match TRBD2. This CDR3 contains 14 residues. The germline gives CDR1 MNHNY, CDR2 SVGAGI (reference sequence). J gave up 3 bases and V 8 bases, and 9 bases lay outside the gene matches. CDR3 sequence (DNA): TGTGCCAGCGTGGGCGGGGGGCCCTACTACGAGCAGTACTTC. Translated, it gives CASVGGGPYYEQYF.

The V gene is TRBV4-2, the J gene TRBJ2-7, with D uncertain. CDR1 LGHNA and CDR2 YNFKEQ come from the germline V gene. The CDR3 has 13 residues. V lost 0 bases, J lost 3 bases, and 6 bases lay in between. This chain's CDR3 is CASSQDGNYEQYF. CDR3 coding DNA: TGTGCCAGCAGCCAAGATGGAAACTACGAGCAGTACTTC.

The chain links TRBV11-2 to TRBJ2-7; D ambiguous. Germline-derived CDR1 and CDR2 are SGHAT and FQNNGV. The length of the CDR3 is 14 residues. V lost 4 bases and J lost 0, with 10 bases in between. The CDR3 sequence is CASSWIQSSYEQYF. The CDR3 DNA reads TGTGCCAGCAGCTGGATACAGAGCTCCTACGAGCAGTACTTC.

CDR3 residues: CASSPRATDNEQFF. CDR3 sequence (DNA): TGTGCCAGCTCACCCCGGGCAACTGACAATGAGCAGTTCTTC. The chain combines TRBV18 with TRBJ2-1; D gene uncertain. Germline CDR1 and CDR2: KGHSH and LQKENI. V lost 3 bases, J lost 5 bases, and 11 bases lay in between. The CDR3 is 14 residues long.

The CDR3 region is CASSLDPGRVSTEAFF. In DNA form, the CDR3 reads TGCGCCAGCAGCTTGGACCCTGGCAGGGTGAGCACTGAAGCTTTCTTT. The rearrangement links TRBV5-1 to TRBJ1-1; the D gene is possibly TRBD1 (5 bases). Trimming pared 0 bases from V and 4 bases from J, leaving 16 bases between. CDR1 and CDR2 from the germline V gene are SGHRS and YFSETQ. This CDR3 is built from 16 residues.

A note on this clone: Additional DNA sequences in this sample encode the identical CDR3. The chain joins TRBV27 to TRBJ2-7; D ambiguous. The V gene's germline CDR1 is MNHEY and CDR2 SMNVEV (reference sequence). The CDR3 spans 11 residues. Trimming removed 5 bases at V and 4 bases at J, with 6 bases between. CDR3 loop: CASSTGYEQYF. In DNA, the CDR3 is TGTGCCAGCAGTACCGGGTACGAGCAGTACTTC.

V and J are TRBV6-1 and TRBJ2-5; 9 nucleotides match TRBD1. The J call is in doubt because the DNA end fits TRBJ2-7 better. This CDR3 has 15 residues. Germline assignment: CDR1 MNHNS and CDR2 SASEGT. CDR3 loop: CASSLATGGSYEQYF. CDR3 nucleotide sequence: TGTGCCAGCAGTCTAGCGACAGGGGGGTCCTACGAGCAGTACTTC.

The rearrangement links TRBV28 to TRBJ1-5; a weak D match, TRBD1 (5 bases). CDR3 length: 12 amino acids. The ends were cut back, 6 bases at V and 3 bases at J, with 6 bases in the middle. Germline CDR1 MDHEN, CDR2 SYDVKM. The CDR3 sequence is CASSGANQPQHF. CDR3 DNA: TGTGCCAGCAGCGGGGCCAATCAGCCCCAGCATTTT.

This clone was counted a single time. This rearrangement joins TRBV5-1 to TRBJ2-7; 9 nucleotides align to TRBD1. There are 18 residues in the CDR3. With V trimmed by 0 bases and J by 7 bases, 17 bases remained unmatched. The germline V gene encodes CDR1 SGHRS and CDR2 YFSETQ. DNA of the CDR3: TGCGCCAGCAGCTTGGGACCCTTGAGGGACAGGGTGTTCATGGAGCAGTACTTC. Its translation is CASSLGPLRDRVFMEQYF.